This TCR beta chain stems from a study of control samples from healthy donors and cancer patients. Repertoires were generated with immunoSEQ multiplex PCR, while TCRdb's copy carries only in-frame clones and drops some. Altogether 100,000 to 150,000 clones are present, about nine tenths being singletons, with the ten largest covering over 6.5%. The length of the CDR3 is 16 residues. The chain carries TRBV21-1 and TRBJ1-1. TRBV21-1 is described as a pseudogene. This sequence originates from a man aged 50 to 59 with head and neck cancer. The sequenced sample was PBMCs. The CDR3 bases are TGTGCCAGCAGCAATCGTCTACTATACTCGAACACTGAAGCTTTCTTT. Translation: CASSNRLLYSNTEAFF.